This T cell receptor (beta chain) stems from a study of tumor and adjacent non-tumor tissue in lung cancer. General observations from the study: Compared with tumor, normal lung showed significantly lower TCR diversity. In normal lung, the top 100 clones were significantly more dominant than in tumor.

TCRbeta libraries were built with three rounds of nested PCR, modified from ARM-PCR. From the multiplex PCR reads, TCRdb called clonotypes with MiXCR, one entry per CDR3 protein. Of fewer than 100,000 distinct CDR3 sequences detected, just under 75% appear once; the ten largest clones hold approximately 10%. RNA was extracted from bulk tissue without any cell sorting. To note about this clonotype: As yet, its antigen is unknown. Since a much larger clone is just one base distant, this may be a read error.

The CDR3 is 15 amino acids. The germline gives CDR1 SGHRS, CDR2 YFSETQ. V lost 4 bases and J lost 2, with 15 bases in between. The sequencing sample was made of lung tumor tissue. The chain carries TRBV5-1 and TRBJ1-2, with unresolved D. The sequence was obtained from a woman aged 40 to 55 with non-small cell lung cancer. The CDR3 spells CASSQSLQMNYGYTF. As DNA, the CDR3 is TGCGCCAGCAGCCAGTCTCTTCAGATGAACTATGGCTACACCTTC.